This T cell receptor (beta chain) is drawn from a study of identical twins. This clonotype was recorded a few times. Its specificity is unknown. The CDR3 loop spans 11 amino acids. Germline-derived CDR1 and CDR2 are WSHSY and SAAADI. V lost 7 bases, J lost 9 bases, and 10 bases lay in between. Study conclusions and caveats: Fewer insertions were carried by abundant cord blood beta clonotypes, but none was seen in memory repertoires.

TCRdb called the 5' RACE reads again in MiXCR, with one record for every CDR3 protein. Among 250,000 to 350,000 distinct CDR3 sequences listed, about 8% were seen once. The same specimen was also included in a second study, on yellow fever vaccine responses in identical twins.

Sequenced sample: memory (CD45RO+) T cells sorted from blood. This TCR derives from a woman between 18 and 29 years old in good health. The V and J genes are TRBV10-2 and TRBJ2-1, with a tentative D call TRBD1 (5 bases). The CDR3 loop is CASIQGSEQFF. The CDR3 bases are TGCGCCAGCATTCAGGGATCTGAGCAGTTCTTC.